This T cell receptor (beta chain) comes out of a study of technical replicates of blood from a handful of donors. Unmatched junction bases numbered 9, after V lost 5 bases and J lost 6 bases. The CDR3 sequence is 14 residues long. Germline V gene data show CDR1 as SEHNR and CDR2 as FQNEAQ (reference sequence). The method was immunoSEQ multiplex PCR; TCRdb's version includes in-frame clones alone and lacks a portion of them. Of about 79,000 clones listed, more than 90% are singletons. The source is a human donor in good health. Some clones in this sample may be carry-over from other donors' samples. The sample was T cells isolated from PBMCs. V usage is TRBV7-9 and J usage is TRBJ2-7; 8 bases are shared with TRBD2. CDR3 nucleotide sequence: TGTGCCAGCAGCCAACGGACTAGCTGGGGCGAGCAGTACTTC. Its protein is CASSQRTSWGEQYF.